The 20 T cell receptor beta chains below all came from one sample that was sequenced in a study of blood T cell repertoires in COVID-19. TCRdb's table, derived via immunoSEQ multiplex PCR, lists solely in-frame clones and lacks some. The sample consists of over 200,000 clones, over 80% of them appearing once. Sequencing was performed on peripheral blood. The receptors shown here come from a man in his forties or fifties with acute or convalescent COVID-19.

This clone appeared a single time. This chain joins TRBV6-1 and TRBJ1-3, with D maybe TRBD1 (6 bases). With 4 bases removed from V and 0 bases from J, the gap between germline ends came to 13 bases. The CDR3 runs to 16 residues. Germline lookup yields CDR1 MNHNS and CDR2 SASEGT. Here the CDR3 reads CASSATGGFSGNTIYF. The CDR3 DNA follows: TGTGCCAGCAGTGCCACTGGGGGCTTCTCTGGAAACACCATATATTTT.

The V gene is TRBV21-1, the J gene TRBJ1-2; the table names TRBD1, a call not compared with the DNA. TRBV21-1 is listed as a pseudogene. The CDR3 is 15 residues long. CDR3 sequence (DNA): TGTGCCAGCAGCTCCCCTAGGGGCAAAGACTATGGCTACACCTTC. It encodes CASSSPRGKDYGYTF.

This clone appeared once. The chain combines TRBV11-2 with TRBJ1-2; TRBD1 matches at 7 bases. The V segment lost 1 base and the J segment 7 bases; nucleotides outside the gene matches: 15. Germline V gene data show CDR1 as SGHAT and CDR2 as FQNNGV. The CDR3 is made up of 17 amino acids. The CDR3 loop is CASSLVGWQGGESGYTF. The CDR3 DNA reads as TGTGCCAGCAGCTTAGTGGGCTGGCAGGGGGGCGAGTCTGGCTACACCTTC.

The J gene is TRBJ1-2, the V gene TRBV7-2; 8 positions match TRBD1. Per the germline V gene, CDR1 is SGHTA and CDR2 is FQGNSA. The V and J ends lost 3 bases and 4 bases, in that order; junction bases with no gene match: 7. The length of the CDR3 is 15 residues. CDR3 amino acids: CASSFQTGDVYGYTF. DNA of the CDR3: TGTGCCAGCAGCTTTCAGACAGGGGACGTCTATGGCTACACCTTC.

V and J are TRBV6-5 and TRBJ1-1; 9 nucleotides line up with TRBD1. After removal of 6 bases from V and 1 base from J, the junction contained 6 bases not matched to a gene. CDR3 length: 15 amino acids. Germline V lookup: CDR1 MNHEY, CDR2 SVGAGI. CDR3 amino acids: CASRPGQGSNTEAFF. CDR3 coding DNA: TGTGCCAGCAGACCGGGACAGGGATCGAACACTGAAGCTTTCTTT.

The chain joins TRBV7-9 to TRBJ2-1; 11 nucleotides match TRBD2. The germline V gene has CDR1 SEHNR and CDR2 FQNEAQ (reference sequence). The CDR3 sequence is 18 residues long. V gave up 0 bases and J gave up 6 bases; unmatched junction bases: 10. This CDR3 reads CASSLAALAGAGGNEQFF. CDR3 coding DNA: TGTGCCAGCAGCTTAGCGGCACTAGCGGGGGCAGGCGGCAATGAGCAGTTCTTC.

V and J are TRBV19 and TRBJ1-1; D might be TRBD1 (5 bases). This CDR3 spans 14 amino acids. Trimming took off 4 bases at V and 3 bases at J, with 12 bases between the two ends. Looked up from germline, CDR1 is LNHDA and CDR2 is SQIVND (reference sequence). The CDR3 DNA reads TGTGCCAGTAGTACGGTCCTAGGGGACACTGAAGCTTTCTTT. The encoded protein is CASSTVLGDTEAFF.

In this sample, this clone turned up once. The chain joins TRBV18 to TRBJ1-2, with TRBD1 as a possible D gene (5 bases). The CDR3 has 16 residues. In germline, CDR1 is KGHSH, CDR2 LQKENI. V lost 5 bases, J lost 4 bases, and 20 bases lay in between. CDR3 sequence (DNA): TGTGCCAGCTCAACCCCATCCTCAGGGAACGGCTATGGCTACACCTTC. The encoded protein is CASSTPSSGNGYGYTF.

The V call is TRBV27, the J call TRBJ1-5, with D perhaps matching TRBD1 (5 bases). Germline assignment: CDR1 MNHEY and CDR2 SMNVEV (reference sequence). The CDR3 is 16 amino acids. The V gene lost 4 bases and the J gene lost 2 bases, with 15 bases spanning the gap. CDR3 protein: CASSSRGTWGNQPQHF. DNA of the CDR3: TGTGCCAGCAGTTCACGCGGGACTTGGGGCAATCAGCCCCAGCATTTT.

As regards this clone: Mismatch with germline at one junction end may stem from a read error. The chain employs TRBV5-8 and TRBJ2-5; no clear D gene. This CDR3 spans 13 amino acids. Germline V gene data show CDR1 as SGHTS and CDR2 as YDEGEE. As DNA, the CDR3 is TGTGCCAGCAGCTTGGCCCTAGGAGTCGGCCCACACTTC. Translated, it gives CASSLALGVGPHF.

Here the CDR3 DNA reads TGTGCCAGCAGCTTAGGGGGCGGGAGGAAGTTGTACTTC. Its translation is CASSLGGGRKLYF. The chain combines TRBV7-2 with TRBJ2-7; 8 bases are a match to TRBD2. Germline lookup yields CDR1 SGHTA and CDR2 FQGNSA. The CDR3 has 13 residues. The junction had 8 bases not matched to a gene; V was cut back by 1 base and J by 12 bases.

The chain has TRBV2 and TRBJ2-1; the D gene is possibly TRBD1 (6 bases). This CDR3 contains 15 residues. V shed 5 bases and J shed 0 bases, with 11 bases lying between them. From germline, CDR1 is SNHLY and CDR2 FYNNEI. CDR3 protein: CASSSTGSSYNEQFF. The CDR3 DNA sequence: TGTGCCAGCAGTTCAACAGGGAGCTCCTACAATGAGCAGTTCTTC.

The V gene is TRBV6-2 or TRBV6-3, the J gene TRBJ1-1; D remains ambiguous. Per the germline V gene, CDR1 is MNHEY and CDR2 is SVGEGT. The germline V and J ends were trimmed by 4 bases and 0 bases, with 15 bases remaining between them. The length of the CDR3 is 16 residues. CDR3 nucleotide sequence: TGTGCCAGCAGTTCCCACAGAACCTTCATGAACACTGAAGCTTTCTTT. Its translation: CASSSHRTFMNTEAFF.

This chain joins TRBV19 and TRBJ1-1, with D possibly being TRBD1 (6 bases). Germline V gives CDR1 LNHDA, CDR2 SQIVND (reference sequence). The CDR3 is 13 residues long. Trimming shortened V by 4 bases and J by 6 bases, and 12 bases separated the two germline ends. The chain's CDR3 is CASSNIQGSEAFF. The CDR3 DNA follows: TGTGCCAGTAGTAACATACAGGGATCTGAAGCTTTCTTT.

This clone occurred a few times. The DNA for the CDR3 is TGTGCCAGCAGATCCTACTCCTACGAGCAGTACTTC. Translated: CASRSYSYEQYF. This chain links TRBV27 with TRBJ2-7; D remains ambiguous. Germline values: CDR1 MNHEY, CDR2 SMNVEV (reference sequence). There are 12 residues in the CDR3. V lost 6 bases, J lost 0 bases, and 6 bases lay in between.

The gene calls are TRBV29-1 and TRBJ1-1; possible D gene TRBD1, 6 bases. Germline values: CDR1 SQVTM, CDR2 ANQGSEA. V lost 6 bases to trimming and J lost 1 base, with 12 bases between them. The CDR3 contains 13 residues. CDR3 loop: CSVQTGENTEAFF. DNA for the CDR3: TGCAGCGTGCAGACAGGTGAGAACACTGAAGCTTTCTTT.

The chain combines TRBV14 with TRBJ2-1; 9 nucleotides line up with TRBD2. After removal of 1 base from V and 5 bases from J, the junction contained 9 bases not matched to a gene. The CDR3 length is 17 residues. Per germline, CDR1 SGHDN and CDR2 FVKESK. In DNA form, the CDR3 reads TGTGCCAGCAGCCAAGGGGTACTAGCGGGTTCTAACAATGAGCAGTTCTTC. This translates into CASSQGVLAGSNNEQFF.

The V gene is TRBV7-9, the J gene TRBJ2-5, with 9 positions matching TRBD1. Germline values: CDR1 SEHNR, CDR2 FQNEAQ (reference sequence). This CDR3 is 16 amino acids long. J lost 4 bases, V lost 5 bases, and 11 bases had no gene match. Here the CDR3 DNA reads TGTGCCAGCAGCAACACAGAGACAGGGGGAGGAGAGACCCAGTACTTC. This gives the protein CASSNTETGGGETQYF.

This clone has just one count. V gene TRBV7-3 combines with J gene TRBJ2-3; TRBD2 agrees at 9 bases. This CDR3 region has 17 residues. The V segment lost 5 bases and the J segment 3 bases; nucleotides outside the gene matches: 12. Looked up from germline, CDR1 is SGHTA and CDR2 is FQGTGA. This chain's CDR3 is CASSPSFSGSGTDTQYF. Here the CDR3 DNA reads TGTGCCAGCAGCCCATCGTTTAGCGGGAGCGGAACAGATACGCAGTATTTT.

This chain links TRBV19 with TRBJ1-2; 7 positions match TRBD1. V trimming: 7 bases; J trimming: 2 bases; junction bases outside the gene matches: 4. The CDR3 is 13 residues long. Germline assignment: CDR1 LNHDA and CDR2 SQIVND (reference sequence). CDR3 amino acids: CASKQGSNYGYTF. The CDR3 nucleotides are TGTGCCAGTAAACAGGGGTCGAACTATGGCTACACCTTC.